What follows describes a single TCR beta chain. Its antigen is unknown. They isolated at least 7 million PBMCs from each sample. These data come from a study of blood T cells in healthy people across ages. Study conclusions and caveats: The authors considered diversity estimates from one million T cells to be underestimates. TCR beta diversity correlated strongly with naive T cell percentage.

V was clipped by 2 bases and J by 4 bases, with 14 bases between them. Germline lookup yields CDR1 LNHNV and CDR2 YYDKDF (reference sequence). The CDR3 runs to 15 residues. With a J-beta primer mix and a sample-barcoded 5' primer, a second PCR ran roughly 6 to 11 cycles. TCRdb fed the 5' RACE reads into MiXCR, producing one record per CDR3 protein. Found here are approximately 600,000 distinct CDR3 sequences, roughly 50% of them singletons; the top ten hold over 30%. The sample consisted of blood. The receptor's source is a man in his fifties or sixties in good health. The chain links TRBV15 to TRBJ2-5, with D perhaps given as TRBD1 or TRBD2 (5 bases each). Here the CDR3 DNA reads TGTGCCACCAGCAGAAACACTGGGGCGGGAGAGACCCAGTACTTC. Protein: CATSRNTGAGETQYF.